The source of this T cell receptor beta chain is a study of metastatic and nonmetastatic thyroid tumors. Study-wide background: A comparison of repertoires was made across blood and tumor or nodule tissue from malignant and benign thyroid patients.

There were no patients who had received any treatment before thyroid surgery. Findings and caveats of the study: Benign nodules were reported to have significantly lower TCR beta diversity than malignant thyroid tumors, in blood and tumor.

Trimming took 3 bases from V and 1 from J, leaving 5 bases between them. The CDR3 is 13 amino acids. Germline CDR1 is SEHNR and CDR2 is FQNEAQ (reference sequence). Original processing notes: The study's classifier, a distant-metastasis tool for papillary thyroid cancer, was built using CDR3 differences across clinicopathological groups. TCRdb used MiXCR to call clones anew from the PCR reads. TCRdb, not the original authors, processed these V and J calls. The repertoire has about 40,000 clones, approximately 17% of them found once; the top ten carry approximately 15%. This clone was counted many times. What it binds is unknown. Other nucleotide sequences from this sample produce the same CDR3.

Sample: tumor tissue. The chain recombines TRBV7-9 with TRBJ2-3, with D tentatively TRBD1 or TRBD2 (5 bases each). This receptor was obtained from a female donor with papillary thyroid cancer or a benign thyroid nodule (not recorded which). Some clones in this sample may be carry-over from other donors' samples. CDR3 sequence: CASSLGGTDTQYF. The CDR3 DNA follows: TGTGCCAGCAGCTTGGGGGGCACAGATACGCAGTATTTT. The full variable domain, in which reference TRBV7-9 and TRBJ2-3 provide the parts outside the CDR3, is DTGVSQNPRHKITKRGQNVTFRCDPISEHNRLYWYRQTLGQGPEFLTYFQNEAQLEKSRLLSDRFSAERPKGSFSTLEIQRTEQGDSAMYLCASSLGGTDTQYFGPGTRLTVL.